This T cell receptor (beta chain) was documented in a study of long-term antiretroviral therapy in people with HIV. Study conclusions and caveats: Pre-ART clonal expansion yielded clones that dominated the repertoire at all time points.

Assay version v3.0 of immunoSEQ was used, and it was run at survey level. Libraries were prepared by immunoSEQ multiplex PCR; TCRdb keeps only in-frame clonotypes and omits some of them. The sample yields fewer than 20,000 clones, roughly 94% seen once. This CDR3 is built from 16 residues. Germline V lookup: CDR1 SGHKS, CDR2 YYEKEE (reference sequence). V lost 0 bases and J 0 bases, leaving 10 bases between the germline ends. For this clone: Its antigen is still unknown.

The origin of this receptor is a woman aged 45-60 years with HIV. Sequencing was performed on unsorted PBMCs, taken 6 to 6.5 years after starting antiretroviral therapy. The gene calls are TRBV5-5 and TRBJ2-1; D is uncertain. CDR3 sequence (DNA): TGTGCCAGCAGCTTGGCCACAGCAAGCTCCTACAATGAGCAGTTCTTC. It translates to CASSLATASSYNEQFF.